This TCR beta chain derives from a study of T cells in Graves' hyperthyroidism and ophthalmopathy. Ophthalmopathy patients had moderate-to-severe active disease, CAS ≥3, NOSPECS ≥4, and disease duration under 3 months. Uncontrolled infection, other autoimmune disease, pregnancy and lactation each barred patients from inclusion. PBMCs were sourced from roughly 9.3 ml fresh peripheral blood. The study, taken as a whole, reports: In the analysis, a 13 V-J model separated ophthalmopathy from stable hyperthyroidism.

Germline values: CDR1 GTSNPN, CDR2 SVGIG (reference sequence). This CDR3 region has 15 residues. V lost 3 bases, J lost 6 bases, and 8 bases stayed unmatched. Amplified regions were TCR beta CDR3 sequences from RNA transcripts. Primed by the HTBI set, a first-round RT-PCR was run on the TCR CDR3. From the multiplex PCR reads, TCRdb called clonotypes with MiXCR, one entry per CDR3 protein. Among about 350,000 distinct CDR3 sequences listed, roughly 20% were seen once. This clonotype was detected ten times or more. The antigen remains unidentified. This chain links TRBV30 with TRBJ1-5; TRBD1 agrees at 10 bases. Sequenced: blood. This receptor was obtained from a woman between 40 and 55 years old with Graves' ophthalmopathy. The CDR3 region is CAWRSRDRGVQPQHF. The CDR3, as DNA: TGTGCCTGGAGAAGCCGGGACAGGGGTGTTCAGCCCCAGCATTTT.